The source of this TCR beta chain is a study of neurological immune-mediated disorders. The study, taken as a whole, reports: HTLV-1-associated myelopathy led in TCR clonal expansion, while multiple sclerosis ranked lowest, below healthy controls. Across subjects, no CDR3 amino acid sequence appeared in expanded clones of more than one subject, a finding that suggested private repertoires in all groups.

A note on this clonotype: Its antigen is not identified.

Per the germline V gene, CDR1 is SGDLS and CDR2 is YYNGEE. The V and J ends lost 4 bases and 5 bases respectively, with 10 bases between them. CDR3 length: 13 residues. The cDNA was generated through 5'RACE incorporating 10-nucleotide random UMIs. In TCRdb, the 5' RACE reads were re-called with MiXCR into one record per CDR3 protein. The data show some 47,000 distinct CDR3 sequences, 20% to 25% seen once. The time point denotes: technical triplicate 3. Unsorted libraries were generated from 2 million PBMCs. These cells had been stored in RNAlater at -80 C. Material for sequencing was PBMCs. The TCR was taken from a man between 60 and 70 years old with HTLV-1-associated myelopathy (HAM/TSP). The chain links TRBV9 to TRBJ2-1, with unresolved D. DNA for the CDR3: TGTGCCAGCAGCCCCATGGTCCACAATGAGCAGTTCTTC. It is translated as CASSPMVHNEQFF.